The 27 T cell receptor beta chains listed next were all sequenced from one sample in a study of blood T cell repertoires in COVID-19. Here immunoSEQ multiplex PCR was the method, and the copy in TCRdb shows in-frame clones only, minus some. The sample lists approximately 270,000 clones; around 85% were seen once. The material sequenced was PBMCs or T cells enriched from blood (not recorded which). The receptors originated from a woman aged 50 to 65 who had recovered from COVID-19.

The chain is built from TRBV2 and TRBJ1-1; D not certain. This CDR3 comprises 12 residues. Germline V lookup: CDR1 SNHLY, CDR2 FYNNEI. V dropped 7 bases and J dropped 4 bases, with 10 bases sitting between them. DNA of the CDR3: TGTGCCAGCAAGAGAGGCCTCACTGAAGCTTTCTTT. Its protein is CASKRGLTEAFF.

The chain carries TRBV20-1 and TRBJ2-7; a weak D match, TRBD2 (6 bases). Germline V gives CDR1 DFQATT, CDR2 SNEGSKA (reference sequence). This CDR3 comprises 11 residues. Trimming took 5 bases from V and 5 from J, leaving 10 bases between them. The CDR3 loop is CSAHGGNEQYF. The CDR3 DNA follows: TGCAGTGCTCATGGCGGGAACGAGCAGTACTTC.

The J gene is TRBJ2-1, the V gene TRBV7-8, with TRBD1 matching over 8 bases. The germline V gene encodes CDR1 SGHVS and CDR2 FQNEAQ. The length of the CDR3 is 16 residues. After removal of 3 bases from V and 0 bases from J, the junction contained 4 bases not matched to a gene. The CDR3 coding sequence is TGTGCCAGCAGCTTGGGACAGGCGAGCTCCTACAATGAGCAGTTCTTC. Protein sequence: CASSLGQASSYNEQFF.

The chain carries TRBV24-1 and TRBJ1-5, with D unresolved. CDR1 KGHDR and CDR2 SFDVKD come from the germline V gene. The CDR3 runs to 20 residues. Trimming removed 1 base from V and 0 bases from J, with 21 bases in between. CDR3 region: CATSDLLIPANTYSNQPQHF. In DNA form, the CDR3 reads TGTGCCACCAGTGATTTACTTATTCCAGCGAATACCTATAGCAATCAGCCCCAGCATTTT.

The chain employs TRBV10-3 and TRBJ2-3; TRBD1 matches at 8 bases. The J segment lost 3 bases and the V segment lost 4 bases, leaving 6 bases of the junction unmatched. Germline V gene sequence: CDR1 ENHRY, CDR2 SYGVKD. The CDR3 has 15 residues. The CDR3 DNA is TGTGCCATCAGTGGTGGGACAGGAGGAACAGATACGCAGTATTTT. Encoded protein: CAISGGTGGTDTQYF.

The chain recombines TRBV7-9 with TRBJ2-7; 7 bases match TRBD1. Germline loops: CDR1 SEHNR, CDR2 FQNEAQ (reference sequence). The CDR3 has 15 residues. V was clipped by 5 bases and J by 2 bases; unmatched bases: 9. The CDR3 DNA sequence: TGTGCCAGCAGCCCTAGGGACAGCGAGACCTACGAGCAGTACTTC. Encoded protein: CASSPRDSETYEQYF.

This clone was observed a few times. The chain couples TRBV27 to TRBJ2-1, with TRBD2 identical over 8 bases. Germline values: CDR1 MNHEY, CDR2 SMNVEV (reference sequence). V lost 6 bases and J lost 5; bases outside the gene matches: 9. This CDR3 has 15 residues. CDR3 residues: CASRRPGLGDNEQFF. The CDR3 nucleotides read TGTGCCAGCAGACGACCGGGACTAGGTGACAATGAGCAGTTCTTC.

The chain combines TRBV10-3 with TRBJ1-1; no clear D. Trimming stripped 7 bases from V and 1 base from J, with 10 bases between. This CDR3 has 13 residues. The germline CDR1 and CDR2 sequences are ENHRY and SYGVKD. CDR3 bases: TGTGCCATCAACACATACCCGAACACTGAAGCTTTCTTT. Its protein product is CAINTYPNTEAFF.

The chain couples TRBV7-9 to TRBJ1-4; D possibly corresponds to TRBD1 (6 bases). V gave up 2 bases and J gave up 4 bases, with 14 bases separating them. Germline CDR1 is SEHNR and CDR2 is FQNEAQ (reference sequence). The CDR3 has 16 amino acids. This chain's CDR3 is CASSLYWDTDNEKLFF. DNA for the CDR3: TGTGCCAGCAGCTTATACTGGGACACCGATAATGAAAAACTGTTTTTT.

The V call is TRBV5-1, the J call TRBJ2-1; 7 bases align to TRBD1. This CDR3 has 14 amino acids. V lost 4 bases, J lost 10 bases, and 11 bases stayed unmatched. From germline, CDR1 is SGHRS and CDR2 YFSETQ. In nucleotides, the CDR3 is TGCGCCAGCAGCAAAGGACAGGTGGGAATAGAGCAGTTCTTC. Its translation is CASSKGQVGIEQFF. The entire variable domain, with the rest obtained from reference TRBV5-1 and TRBJ2-1, is as follows: KAGVTQTPRYLIKTRGQQVTLSCSPISGHRSVSWYQQTPGQGLQFLFEYFSETQRNKGNFPGRFSGRQFSNSRSEMNVSTLELGDSALYLCASSKGQVGIEQFFGPGTRLTVL.

CDR3 DNA sequence: TGTGCCAGCAGGACGACAGGGGAAGAGACCCAGTACTTC. Encoded protein: CASRTTGEETQYF. The chain uses TRBV9 and TRBJ2-5; 8 bases are shared with TRBD1. Trimming took 5 bases from V and 3 from J; bases not matched to a gene: 3. Germline CDR1 reads SGDLS; CDR2 reads YYNGEE. CDR3 length: 13 amino acids.

The chain joins TRBV5-1 to TRBJ2-7; D gene uncertain. This CDR3 region has 15 residues. V lost 0 bases, J lost 2 bases, and 12 bases lay in between. Germline assignment: CDR1 SGHRS and CDR2 YFSETQ. CDR3 protein: CASSLVAPTAYEQYF. CDR3 in DNA: TGCGCCAGCAGCTTGGTGGCCCCCACAGCCTACGAGCAGTACTTC. Full variable domain (rest looked up from reference TRBV5-1 and TRBJ2-7): KAGVTQTPRYLIKTRGQQVTLSCSPISGHRSVSWYQQTPGQGLQFLFEYFSETQRNKGNFPGRFSGRQFSNSRSEMNVSTLELGDSALYLCASSLVAPTAYEQYFGPGTRLTVT.

The chain carries TRBV27 and TRBJ2-3; TRBD2 agrees at 7 bases. Germline V gene data show CDR1 as MNHEY and CDR2 as SMNVEV (reference sequence). The CDR3 length is 17 residues. The J segment lost 0 bases and the V segment lost 1 base, leaving 7 bases of the junction unmatched. The CDR3 sequence is CASSLLAGAGSTDTQYF. CDR3 nucleotide sequence: TGTGCCAGCAGTTTATTAGCGGGCGCGGGTAGCACAGATACGCAGTATTTT.

The chain joins TRBV4-2 to TRBJ2-6; D unresolved. CDR1 is LGHNA, CDR2 YNFKEQ, per germline. Trimming left V 0 bases short and J 0 bases short, with 6 bases between. The CDR3 extends over 16 amino acids. CDR3 sequence reads: CASSQDRSSGANVLTF. DNA of the CDR3: TGTGCCAGCAGCCAAGATCGGAGCTCTGGGGCCAACGTCCTGACTTTC.

CDR3 loop: CASSSDRGGETQYF. The CDR3 coding sequence is TGTGCCAGCAGCTCGGACAGGGGCGGTGAGACCCAGTACTTC. The chain is built from TRBV7-2 and TRBJ2-5; 9 bases match TRBD1. The CDR3 is 14 amino acids. Germline CDR1 reads SGHTA; CDR2 reads FQGNSA. Trimming removed 4 bases from V and 5 bases from J; junction bases left unmatched: 5. Together with reference TRBV7-2 and TRBJ2-5, the CDR3 gives the full variable domain: GAGVSQSPSNKVTEKGKDVELRCDPISGHTALYWYRQSLGQGLEFLIYFQGNSAPDKSGLPSDRFSAERTGGSVSTLTIQRTQQEDSAVYLCASSSDRGGETQYFGPGTRLLVL.

J is TRBJ2-6 and V is TRBV10-3, with D perhaps TRBD1 (6 bases). In germline, CDR1 is ENHRY, CDR2 SYGVKD. The CDR3 contains 16 residues. Trimming removed 6 bases at V and 0 bases at J, with 12 bases between. The CDR3 protein is CAIRGDRTSGANVLTF. CDR3 in DNA: TGTGCCATCAGGGGCGACAGGACCTCTGGGGCCAACGTCCTGACTTTC.

The CDR3 protein is CASSLSTQETQYF. Written as DNA, the CDR3 is TGCGCCAGCAGCTTGAGTACACAAGAGACCCAGTACTTC. J is TRBJ2-5 and V is TRBV5-1; D gene unclear. The CDR3 extends over 13 amino acids. Trimming took 1 base from V and 2 from J, leaving 6 bases between them. Germline assignment: CDR1 SGHRS and CDR2 YFSETQ. Supplemented by reference TRBV5-1 and TRBJ2-5, the full variable domain reads KAGVTQTPRYLIKTRGQQVTLSCSPISGHRSVSWYQQTPGQGLQFLFEYFSETQRNKGNFPGRFSGRQFSNSRSEMNVSTLELGDSALYLCASSLSTQETQYFGPGTRLLVL.

V gene TRBV7-2 combines with J gene TRBJ2-4; TRBD2 might be the D (5 bases). The CDR3 is 14 residues long. Trimming pared 5 bases from V and 3 bases from J, leaving 11 bases between. The V gene's germline CDR1 is SGHTA and CDR2 FQGNSA. The CDR3 loop is CASSHSAGKNIQYF. The DNA for the CDR3 is TGTGCCAGCAGCCATAGCGCGGGCAAAAACATTCAGTACTTC.

The chain combines TRBV2 with TRBJ2-1; 12 nucleotides align to TRBD2. The germline V gene has CDR1 SNHLY and CDR2 FYNNEI. CDR3 length: 15 amino acids. After removal of 6 bases from V and 9 bases from J, the junction contained 9 bases not matched to a gene. The CDR3 loop is CASRRTSGKQAEQFF. For the CDR3, the DNA is TGTGCCAGCAGGAGGACTAGCGGGAAACAGGCTGAGCAGTTCTTC.

The CDR3: CASSLGTSGINSYEQYF. CDR3 nucleotide sequence: TGCGCCAGCAGCTTGGGGACTAGCGGGATCAACTCCTACGAGCAGTACTTC. The chain links TRBV5-1 to TRBJ2-7; 12 bases match TRBD2. The CDR3 extends over 17 amino acids. The germline V gene encodes CDR1 SGHRS and CDR2 YFSETQ. The V segment lost 0 bases and the J segment 0 bases; nucleotides outside the gene matches: 4.

J is TRBJ1-1 and V is TRBV14; 7 nucleotides align to TRBD1. V lost 4 bases, J lost 5 bases, and 7 bases stayed unmatched. There are 14 residues in the CDR3. CDR1 is SGHDN, CDR2 FVKESK, per germline. The CDR3 DNA follows: TGTGCCAGCAGCCTTAGGGGGCGCTTTACTGAAGCTTTCTTT. Translated: CASSLRGRFTEAFF.

The CDR3 nucleotides are TGTGCCAGCTCACAGAATACATTGACAGGGGGGACTTATGGCTACACCTTC. It codes for CASSQNTLTGGTYGYTF. V and J are TRBV18 and TRBJ1-2; TRBD1 agrees at 9 bases. CDR3 size: 17 residues. V lost 4 bases and J lost 5; bases outside the gene matches: 14. Germline CDR1 and CDR2: KGHSH and LQKENI.

The chain carries TRBV9 and TRBJ1-6; TRBD1 matches at 8 bases. V dropped 4 bases and J dropped 3; count of bases not matched to a gene: 21. From germline, CDR1 is SGDLS and CDR2 YYNGEE. This CDR3 has 21 amino acids. The CDR3 DNA is TGTGCCAGCAGCCCTGCCTGGACAGGGCGGTCTTATGATCTCTATAATTCACCCCTCCACTTT. This translates into CASSPAWTGRSYDLYNSPLHF.

The chain carries TRBV6-1 and TRBJ2-7; no firm D call. V was cut by 3 bases and J by 0 bases, with 12 bases left in between. This CDR3 spans 15 amino acids. The V gene's germline CDR1 is MNHNS and CDR2 SASEGT. CDR3 sequence reads: CASSEGLGSSYEQYF. The CDR3 nucleotides are TGTGCCAGCAGTGAGGGTCTGGGCAGCTCCTACGAGCAGTACTTC.

The DNA for the CDR3 is TGTGCCAGCAGCCGAAGGGACAGGGTCACAGATACGCAGTATTTT. This sequence encodes CASSRRDRVTDTQYF. V gene TRBV7-9 combines with J gene TRBJ2-3; TRBD1 matches 9 bases. The CDR3 is made up of 15 amino acids. CDR1 and CDR2 from the germline V gene are SEHNR and FQNEAQ (reference sequence). V gave up 5 bases and J gave up 2 bases; unmatched junction bases: 5.

This sequence joins TRBV5-1 and TRBJ1-3; tentative D call: TRBD1 (6 bases). This CDR3 has 14 residues. With 0 bases removed from V and 2 bases from J, the gap between germline ends came to 6 bases. Per the germline V gene, CDR1 is SGHRS and CDR2 is YFSETQ. CDR3 nucleotide sequence: TGCGCCAGCAGCTTGGGGGACACTGGAAACACCATATATTTT. Amino acid sequence: CASSLGDTGNTIYF.

V usage is TRBV4-1 and J usage is TRBJ1-6; D uncertain. V dropped 0 bases and J dropped 8 bases, with 5 bases sitting between them. The CDR3 length is 13 residues. Germline CDR1 is MGHRA and CDR2 is YSYEKL. In DNA form, the CDR3 reads TGCGCCAGCAGCCAAGATACGGATTCACCCCTCCACTTT. Translated: CASSQDTDSPLHF.